A selection of T cell receptor beta chains follows, all from one sample in a study of blood T cell repertoires in COVID-19. The data were produced by immunoSEQ multiplex PCR, yet TCRdb's version contains in-frame clones alone and is incomplete. The sample holds about 230,000 clones, approximately 81% seen once. Specimen: peripheral blood. The origin of the receptors is a man aged 35-49 years with acute or convalescent COVID-19. Both conserved end residues are part of each CDR3. A D gene is named only where the DNA matches it firmly. Clone size appears in some rows only: once, few, many, or a class for an expanded clone.

TGTGCCAGCAGTTTAGTAAAAGAGGATTCACCCCTCCACTTT	CASSLVKEDSPLHF	NA	NA	TRBV2	TRBJ1-6	14
TGCGCCAGCAGCTTGACAGGGGACAGTACGATATATGGCTACACCTTC	CASSLTGDSTIYGYTF	TRBD1	NA	TRBV5-1	TRBJ1-2	16
TGCGCCAGCAGTCAAAGGGGGACGTGGGGCTACACCTTC	CASSQRGTWGYTF	NA	NA	TRBV23-1	TRBJ1-2	13
TGTGCCAGCACCACCGGGGGGGGCAATAATGGCTACACCTTC	CASTTGGGNNGYTF	NA	NA	TRBV6-5	TRBJ1-2	14
TGTGCCAGCAGTGCACAGGGGGCAAGGGAGGAAAAACTGTTTTTT	CASSAQGAREEKLFF	TRBD1	NA	TRBV2	TRBJ1-4	15
TGCAGCGTTACCGGAGGTCTTAACACTGAAGCTTTCTTT	CSVTGGLNTEAFF	NA	NA	TRBV29-1	TRBJ1-1	13
TGTGCCAGCAGCTTAACCTCTCAGGGTACGGAGACCCAGTACTTC	CASSLTSQGTETQYF	NA	NA	TRBV11-2	TRBJ2-5	15
TGTGCCAGCAGTTTAAGATATAGTGGCAATCAGCCCCAGCATTTT	CASSLRYSGNQPQHF	NA	NA	TRBV27	TRBJ1-5	15
TGTGCCAGCAGCACAGGGTCCAGCTATGGCTACACCTTC	CASSTGSSYGYTF	NA	NA	TRBV11-2	TRBJ1-2	13
TGCGCCAGCAGTGAGTCGACTGGCGGAAAGGAAAAACTGTTTTTT	CASSESTGGKEKLFF	NA	NA	TRBV10-2	TRBJ1-4	15
TGTGCCAGCAGGGTGGAGGTGAACACTGAAGCTTTCTTT	CASRVEVNTEAFF	NA	NA	TRBV2	TRBJ1-1	13
TGTGCCAGCAGCCAAGATGGGCGGGGACGCTACGAGCAGTACTTC	CASSQDGRGRYEQYF	NA	NA	TRBV14	TRBJ2-7	15
TGTGCCAGCTCACCACAGCGGGAAGATACGCAGTATTTT	CASSPQREDTQYF	TRBD2	NA	TRBV18	TRBJ2-3	13
TGCGCCAGCAGCCAAGGTCCGGGGGCTAATGAAAAACTGTTTTTT	CASSQGPGANEKLFF	NA	NA	TRBV4-1	TRBJ1-4	15
TGTGCCAGTAGTATTGGGGCGGGAAGAAGCACTGAAGCTTTCTTT	CASSIGAGRSTEAFF	NA	few	TRBV19	TRBJ1-1	15
TGCGCCAGCAGGATGTCTAGCGGGGGCGGAAATACGCAGTATTTT	CASRMSSGGGNTQYF	TRBD2	once	TRBV5-1	TRBJ2-3	15
TGTGCCAGCAGCTCCGGTATTGGAAACACCATATATTTT	CASSSGIGNTIYF	NA	NA	TRBV7-9	TRBJ1-3	13
TGTGCCAGCAGCCCAGACCAGGGGGAGCAGTTCTTC	CASSPDQGEQFF	NA	NA	TRBV12-3/TRBV12-4	TRBJ2-1	12
TGTGCCAGCAGCTCTCTAGCGGGGGCACTATACGAGCAGTACTTC	CASSSLAGALYEQYF	TRBD2	NA	TRBV7-6	TRBJ2-7	15
TGTGCCAGCAGTCTCCCAGGGGGCTCTGGAAACACCATATATTTT	CASSLPGGSGNTIYF	TRBD1	NA	TRBV28	TRBJ1-3	15
TGCAGCGCCTCAGGGGCGGGGGGGCCCTCCAATGAGCAGTTCTTC	CSASGAGGPSNEQFF	TRBD2	NA	TRBV29-1	TRBJ2-1	15
TGCAGTTGGACAGGGGGCACTGAAGCTTTCTTT	CSWTGGTEAFF	TRBD1	NA	TRBV29-1	TRBJ1-1	11
TGTGCCTGGAGTTTAGAGCGCTATGGCTACACCTTC	CAWSLERYGYTF	NA	few	TRBV30	TRBJ1-2	12
TGTGCCAGCAGCCCGGGACTAGGGGCAGATACGCAGTATTTT	CASSPGLGADTQYF	TRBD2	NA	TRBV5-8	TRBJ2-3	14
TGTGCCAGCAGCCAATGGGCGACAGGGGACGGCTACACCTTC	CASSQWATGDGYTF	TRBD1	NA	TRBV14	TRBJ1-2	14
TGTGCCAGCAGCCTGGACAGGGGAAATCAGCCCCAGCATTTT	CASSLDRGNQPQHF	TRBD1	few	TRBV7-9	TRBJ1-5	14
TGTGCCAGCGAACGGGGCACAGATACGCAGTATTTT	CASERGTDTQYF	NA	NA	TRBV28	TRBJ2-3	12
TGTGCCTGGAGTGTACTGGGAGGGATTCATGGGGCTTTCTTT	CAWSVLGGIHGAFF	NA	NA	TRBV30	TRBJ1-1	14
TGTGCCAGCAGCTTAGGGGCAGGCACTGAAGCTTTCTTT	CASSLGAGTEAFF	NA	once	TRBV11-2	TRBJ1-1	13
TGTGCCAGCTCATCTCGGGGGGGAGATACGCAGTATTTT	CASSSRGGDTQYF	TRBD2	NA	TRBV18	TRBJ2-3	13
TGTGCCAGCAGCCAGAGGGCAATCTCCTACGAGCAGTACTTC	CASSQRAISYEQYF	NA	NA	TRBV9	TRBJ2-7	14
TGTGCCAGCAGCCGAGCTTCCGGGACAGGGAGAACTGGGGCCAACGTCCTGACTTTC	CASSRASGTGRTGANVLTF	TRBD1	NA	TRBV7-9	TRBJ2-6	19
TGTGCCAGCAGCTTGGGACAGGCCTTGAACACCGGGGAGCTGTTTTTT	CASSLGQALNTGELFF	TRBD1	NA	TRBV7-9	TRBJ2-2	16
TGTGCCAGCAGCCAAGAACGAGGACTGATACAAGAGACCCAGTACTTC	CASSQERGLIQETQYF	NA	NA	TRBV3-1/TRBV3-2	TRBJ2-5	16
TGTGCCAGCTCACCACGAGGACAGGGCTACGAGCAGTACTTC	CASSPRGQGYEQYF	TRBD1	NA	TRBV18	TRBJ2-7	14
TGTGCCAGTGGGACAGGGATCCTCACTGAAGCTTTCTTT	CASGTGILTEAFF	TRBD1	NA	TRBV19	TRBJ1-1	13
TGTGCCTGGACGGGACATAGCAATCAGCCCCAGCATTTT	CAWTGHSNQPQHF	NA	NA	TRBV30	TRBJ1-5	13
TGTGCCAGCAGCCCTTGGGACAGGGATTTCTATGGCTACACCTTC	CASSPWDRDFYGYTF	TRBD1	once	TRBV11-2	TRBJ1-2	15
TGTGCCAGCAGTTACTCGGGAGTTAATAATTCACCCCTCCACTTT	CASSYSGVNNSPLHF	NA	NA	TRBV6-5	TRBJ1-6	15
TGTGCCAGCAGTGAAGTACAGGGGAATCAGCCCCAGCATTTT	CASSEVQGNQPQHF	TRBD1	NA	TRBV2	TRBJ1-5	14
TGTGCCAGCAGCTTAGACGGGGTGAATTCACCCCTCCACTTT	CASSLDGVNSPLHF	NA	NA	TRBV7-2	TRBJ1-6	14
TGTGCCAGCAGCCAGGACAGTTACACCGGGGAGCTGTTTTTT	CASSQDSYTGELFF	NA	NA	TRBV7-2	TRBJ2-2	14
TGTGCCAGCAGTGAACGACAGGCGAACACTGAAGCTTTCTTT	CASSERQANTEAFF	NA	NA	TRBV6-1	TRBJ1-1	14
TGTGCCAGCAGCTCACAGATTTACGAGCAGTACTTC	CASSSQIYEQYF	NA	NA	TRBV7-6	TRBJ2-7	12
TGTGCCAGCAGGCCGGGACAGGCCGGGAACACTGAAGCTTTCTTT	CASRPGQAGNTEAFF	TRBD1	NA	TRBV6-4	TRBJ1-1	15
TGTGCCAGCAGTTCGGTGTTATCCTACAATGAGCAGTTCTTC	CASSSVLSYNEQFF	NA	NA	TRBV5-6	TRBJ2-1	14
TGTGCCAGCAGTTTAAGCAGGGCAGGCGTTAATCAGCCCCAGCATTTT	CASSLSRAGVNQPQHF	NA	NA	TRBV28	TRBJ1-5	16
TGCGCCAGCAGCTTGGTCCGACAGGGAGGAAATGCGGTCTCACCCCTCCACTTT	CASSLVRQGGNAVSPLHF	TRBD1	NA	TRBV5-1	TRBJ1-6	18
TGTGCCAGCTCACGTGGTGTAGGGGCTAACTATGGCTACACCTTC	CASSRGVGANYGYTF	NA	NA	TRBV18	TRBJ1-2	15
TGCAGCGTTGAAAAGCGTGTGGGGGGGAAATCCTATAATTCACCCCTCCACTTT	CSVEKRVGGKSYNSPLHF	NA	NA	TRBV29-1	TRBJ1-6	18
TGCGCCAGCAGCTTGGTGGGACAGGAGAACACTGAAGCTTTCTTT	CASSLVGQENTEAFF	TRBD1	once	TRBV5-1	TRBJ1-1	15
TGCGCCAGCAGCCCTAGGGAGGCCGGGGAGCTGTTTTTT	CASSPREAGELFF	NA	NA	TRBV5-1	TRBJ2-2	13
TGTGCCAGCAGTTTCCTACAACCGGGACAAGAATACGAGCAGTACTTC	CASSFLQPGQEYEQYF	NA	NA	TRBV28	TRBJ2-7	16
TGTGCCAGTAGTATTCAGGGGATCGGTTCACCCCTCCACTTT	CASSIQGIGSPLHF	NA	NA	TRBV19	TRBJ1-6	14
TGTGCCAGCAGCTCCCTAGGGGGGGCTCTCAACAATGAGCAGTTCTTC	CASSSLGGALNNEQFF	NA	NA	TRBV7-2	TRBJ2-1	16
TGTGCCTGGAACCTACTAGCGGGGGGGCGTGAGCAGTTCTTC	CAWNLLAGGREQFF	TRBD2	NA	TRBV30	TRBJ2-1	14
TGTGCCAGCAGCCCCTTAAGACAGGGGGGGCCCACCTTC	CASSPLRQGGPTF	TRBD1	once	TRBV9	TRBJ1-2	13
TGTGCCAGCAGCTTATGGAGCACTGAAGCTTTCTTT	CASSLWSTEAFF	NA	NA	TRBV11-1	TRBJ1-1	12
TGTGCCACCGGACTGCGGGGGGTCCGTGAAAAACTGTTTTTT	CATGLRGVREKLFF	NA	NA	TRBV28	TRBJ1-4	14
TGTGCCAGCAGTTCCCGCCGACAGGGGCGCACAGATACGCAGTATTTT	CASSSRRQGRTDTQYF	TRBD1	NA	TRBV28	TRBJ2-3	16